This T cell receptor beta chain was captured by sequencing in a study of blood T cells in healthy people across ages (dated by TCRdb to about 2015). Notes on the research overall: Template switching captured roughly one uniquely barcoded TCR beta cDNA molecule per two T cells in model experiments. Using deep sequencing normalized with unique cDNA molecular identifiers, the study measured how TCR beta repertoire diversity changes with age. The donors were divided into four age groups: young (average roughly 17 years), middle-aged (about 39), aged (about 56) and long-lived (about 79). Donors of different ages were randomly distributed across sequencing lanes to avoid experimental bias. The study analyzed two additional independent replicas of 1 million unique cDNA reads from the same blood draw for two donors, one aged 18 to 30 and one aged 80 or older.

Receptor amplification or capture employed 5' RACE. For sequencing, an Illumina HiSeq 2500 was employed. The second PCR ran for roughly 7 to 12 cycles and used a J-beta primer mix along with a sample-barcoded 5' primer. Each TCR beta cDNA molecule received a unique molecular identifier from a template-switch 5' adaptor carrying 12 random nucleotides. At least 3 million CDR3-containing paired-end reads were obtained from each sample. First-strand cDNA was synthesized from all RNA with the Mint cDNA synthesis kit, primed by a TRBC-specific oligonucleotide. After uracil-DNA glycosylase treatment, a first 18-cycle PCR used universal primers M1SS and BC2_uni_R on all cDNA. In the authors' own workflow: Normalization of each sample was performed by random selection of 1 million high-quality reads, each carrying a distinct molecular identifier. Instead of being binned into consensus sequences, reads that shared molecular identifiers were thrown out. MiTCR, with a Q25 quality threshold and the strictest error-elimination algorithm, was used for CDR3 identification, clonotype clustering and error correction. A nonparametric unseen species model with Euler transformation was used to estimate a lower bound on total TCR beta diversity. The public reads were reanalyzed by TCRdb: fastp trimming at Q25, MiXCR alignment, in-frame beta chains only. Rows matching on CDR3 protein sequence are summarized as one entry with the most common DNA and genes. In this record, the V and J calls reflect TCRdb's handling and not the investigators' own analysis. For this sample the table gives approximately 730,000 distinct CDR3 sequences, of which about 55% were detected only once. The biggest ten clones account for roughly two fifths of the sample.

In the germline V gene, CDR1 corresponds to MGHRA and CDR2 to YSYEKL. Trimming takes 5 bases from V and 1 base from J, and the germline ends sit 20 bases apart. The CDR3 runs 17 amino acids, cysteine and phenylalanine included. Just the 51-base CDR3 DNA is kept, in frame starting at base 1. What the study reported, not specific to this receptor: Since profiling was done on bulk unsorted PBMCs, naive and antigen-experienced compartments could not be conclusively compared. Observed TCR beta diversity per million T cells fell roughly linearly with age, and a significant reduction was already apparent by age around 36. A strong correlation was found between observed TCR beta diversity and the percentage of naive T cells measured by flow cytometry. Donor CMV infection status was unknown, potentially confounding age-related changes in expanded clonotypes. Compared with the aged group, more naive CD4+ T cells, fewer expanded clones and increased TCR diversity were shown by the long-lived group, suggesting age selection. Estimates of total diversity based on one million sequenced T cells were regarded as lower bounds and as underestimates.

Systemically healthy Caucasian individuals from Russia, around 38 in total and aged roughly 6 to 100 years, were included as donors. Ten milliliters of peripheral blood were drawn from each donor into EDTA-treated Vacutainer tubes. PBMCs were isolated by Ficoll-Paque density-gradient centrifugation, with at least 6 million obtained per sample. Total RNA, at least 5 micrograms per sample, was extracted from PBMCs with Trizol reagent. For every donor, flow cytometry on a PBMC aliquot measured the percentage of naive CD45RAhigh/CD27high T cells. Only a few counts were recorded for this clonotype. The target of this receptor is not known. No base-level quality is on record; no much larger clone is a single base apart.

The clonotype was recovered from an older man in good health. Recombination connected TRBV4-1 to TRBJ2-5; TRBD2 is possibly the D segment (7 matching bases). Sequencing was carried out using blood. Read as DNA, the sequence is TGCGCCAGCAGCTTTGGGGGCGGGAGTAGTATCCAAGAGACCCAGTACTTC. Translated, this gives CASSFGGGSSIQETQYF.